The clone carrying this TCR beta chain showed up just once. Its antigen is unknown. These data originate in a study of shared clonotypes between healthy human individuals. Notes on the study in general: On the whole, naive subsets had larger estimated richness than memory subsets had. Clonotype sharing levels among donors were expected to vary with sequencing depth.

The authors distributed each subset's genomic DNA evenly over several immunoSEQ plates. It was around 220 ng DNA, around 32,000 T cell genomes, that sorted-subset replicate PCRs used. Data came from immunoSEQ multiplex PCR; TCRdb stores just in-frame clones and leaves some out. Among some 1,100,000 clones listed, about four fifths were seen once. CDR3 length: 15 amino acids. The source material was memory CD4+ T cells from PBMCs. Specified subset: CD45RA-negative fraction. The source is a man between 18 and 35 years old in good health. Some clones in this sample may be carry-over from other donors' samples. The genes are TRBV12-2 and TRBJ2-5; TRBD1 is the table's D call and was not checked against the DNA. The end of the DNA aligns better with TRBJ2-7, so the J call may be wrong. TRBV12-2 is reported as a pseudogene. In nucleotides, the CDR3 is TGTGCAAGTCAGAATTCCGGGACAGGGTTGGTCGAGCAGTACTTC. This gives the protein CASQNSGTGLVEQYF.